The clone carrying this T cell receptor beta chain was seen ten or more times. Its antigen is not known. Germline CDR1 is SGHRS and CDR2 is YFSETQ. This CDR3 comprises 15 residues. V lost 0 bases to trimming and J lost 0 bases, with 9 bases between them. The authors amplified TCR beta CDR3 regions from RNA transcripts. Scientists carried out first-round RT-PCR using HTBI primers and then a second-round multiplex PCR. Using its own MiXCR run on the multiplex PCR reads, TCRdb lists one record per CDR3 protein. There are about 340,000 distinct CDR3 sequences in the sample; roughly 17% occur only once, and approximately 13% lies in the top ten. Thyroid ultrasound, orbital computed tomography, TRAb, serum thyroxine and clinical symptoms formed the basis of diagnosis. Out of about 11 ml of fresh peripheral blood, PBMCs were obtained. This entry comes from a study of Graves' ophthalmopathy and Graves' hyperthyroidism. Study results and limitations: Predictions made by the model for ophthalmopathy progression reached over 55% sensitivity and about 72% specificity. Sensitivity reached 85% to 90% and specificity roughly 81% for a 13-signature model separating ophthalmopathy from stable hyperthyroidism.

Sequencing used peripheral blood. V usage is TRBV5-1 and J usage is TRBJ1-1; D not resolved. This clonotype was obtained from an adult man with Graves' ophthalmopathy. The DNA of the CDR3 is TGCGCCAGCAGCTTGGATCCGAGCCTGAACACTGAAGCTTTCTTT. As protein: CASSLDPSLNTEAFF.